This TCR beta chain was sequenced for a study of primary melanoma T cells and metastatic recurrence. Study results and limitations: Primary melanomas may harbor an effective T-cell antitumor response, authors suggested. Regardless of ulceration, mitotic rate or nodal disease, >20% T-cell fraction appeared protective.

Assay used: immunoSEQ multiplex PCR; TCRdb lists only in-frame clones, some missing. The sample lists about 1,500 clones; 77% were seen once. Each patient's primary melanoma had been removed surgically, with risk of metastatic recurrence. This CDR3 is built from 14 residues. Per the germline V gene, CDR1 is GTSNPN and CDR2 is SVGIG (reference sequence). Germline trimming cut 4 bases from V and 4 bases from J; bases unmatched to any gene: 6. Comment on this clone: Its antigen is as yet unknown.

This clonotype was sampled from a human donor with melanoma. The J gene is TRBJ1-5, the V gene TRBV30, with 8 bases matching TRBD1. The sequencing input was melanoma tumor tissue. The CDR3, as DNA: TGTGCCTGGACGGGAGGACAGGGAAATCAGCCCCAGCATTTT. Translation gives CAWTGGQGNQPQHF.